This TCR beta chain was identified during a study of blood T cells in healthy people across ages. Combining a sample-barcoded 5' primer with a J-beta primer mix, a second PCR ran for 7 to 11 cycles. TCRdb redid the calling of the 5' RACE reads with MiXCR, one entry per CDR3 protein. The table includes 780,000 or so distinct CDR3 sequences, more than 50% detected once. Roughly 9.8 milliliters of peripheral blood were drawn from each donor. Study results and caveats: Roughly linear declines in TCR beta diversity per million T cells occurred with age.

This clonotype occurred a few times. Antigen specificity is unknown. Sequenced input: blood. The source is a man in his forties or fifties in good health.

This CDR3 reads CASSFAGGFFNEQFF. The CDR3 coding sequence is TGTGCCAGCAGTTTCGCGGGGGGGTTCTTCAATGAGCAGTTCTTC. J is TRBJ2-1 and V is TRBV12-3 or TRBV12-4; 9 nucleotides agree with TRBD2. The junction had 6 bases not matched to a gene; V was cut back by 3 bases and J by 6 bases. CDR3 size: 15 residues.